Following are 15 T cell receptor beta chains from one sample sequenced in a study of T cells in Graves' hyperthyroidism and ophthalmopathy. Amplified TCR beta CDR3 regions came from RNA transcripts. The HTBI primer set was used in a first-round RT-PCR of the TCR CDR3. Via MiXCR, TCRdb re-called the multiplex PCR reads, giving one row per CDR3 protein. The sample shows 400,000 or so distinct CDR3 sequences, more than 12% of them seen only once. Input material: blood. The receptors shown here come from a woman younger than 45 with Graves' ophthalmopathy.

This clonotype was seen repeatedly, ten times or more. V gene TRBV7-9 combines with J gene TRBJ2-5; 7 bases are shared with TRBD2. The CDR3 has 14 amino acids. The V gene's germline CDR1 is SEHNR and CDR2 FQNEAQ (reference sequence). V trimming: 5 bases; J trimming: 3 bases; junction bases outside the gene matches: 6. CDR3 in amino acids: CASSLGGREETQYF. The CDR3 bases are TGTGCCAGCAGCCTAGGAGGGAGGGAAGAGACCCAGTACTTC.

This clonotype has a handful of counts. The chain is built from TRBV10-3 and TRBJ1-1, with TRBD1 as a possible D gene (6 bases). Germline-derived CDR1 and CDR2 are ENHRY and SYGVKD. This CDR3 comprises 17 residues. V shed 4 bases and J shed 0 bases, with 18 bases lying between them. CDR3: CAISGTGFTTMNTEAFF. The CDR3 coding sequence is TGTGCCATCAGTGGCACAGGGTTTACCACTATGAACACTGAAGCTTTCTTT.

V and J are TRBV20-1 and TRBJ2-1; 12 bases are shared with TRBD2. This CDR3 has 18 residues. Per the germline V gene, CDR1 is DFQATT and CDR2 is SNEGSKA (reference sequence). V shed 8 bases, J shed 4 bases, and the junction held 18 bases outside the gene matches. In nucleotides, the CDR3 is TGCAGTACTATCCCAAGCAACGTACTAGCGGGGGGTTACAATGAGCAGTTCTTC. This gives the protein CSTIPSNVLAGGYNEQFF.

This clonotype was seen at least ten times. The V call is TRBV10-3, the J call TRBJ1-5; D is undetermined. Looked up from germline, CDR1 is ENHRY and CDR2 is SYGVKD. CDR3 length: 13 amino acids. Trimming took off 7 bases at V and 5 bases at J, with 12 bases between the two ends. CDR3 protein: CAITTHQDQPQHF. The DNA for the CDR3 is TGTGCCATCACCACCCACCAGGATCAGCCCCAGCATTTT.

Of note for this clonotype: This sequence may be a read error, since a much larger clone differs from it by one base. The missing conserved phenylalanine or tryptophan at the end of this CDR3 makes a read error likely. The rearrangement uses TRBV5-1 and TRBJ2-2, with 10 bases matching TRBD2. Germline-derived CDR1 and CDR2 are SGHRS and YFSETQ. The CDR3 extends over 16 amino acids. With 4 bases clipped from V and 1 base from J, the junction kept 4 bases outside the gene matches. The CDR3, as DNA: TGCGCCAGCAGCAGACCTAGCGGGGGGAACACCGGGGAGCTGTTTTCT. Translation: CASSRPSGGNTGELFS.

The table lists this clonotype with a few counts. The chain links TRBV6-6 to TRBJ2-1, with TRBD2 matching 7 bases. The junction had 2 bases not matched to a gene; V was cut back by 0 bases and J by 3 bases. The CDR3 is made up of 15 amino acids. The germline gives CDR1 MNHNY, CDR2 SVGAGI (reference sequence). CDR3 loop: CASSYSSSGYNEQFF. CDR3 DNA sequence: TGTGCCAGCAGTTACTCTTCTAGCGGCTACAATGAGCAGTTCTTC.

This clonotype was observed at least ten times. The CDR3 spells CATSGGRTDTQYF. The CDR3 DNA is TGTGCCACCAGCGGGGGCCGCACAGATACGCAGTATTTT. The J gene is TRBJ2-3, the V gene TRBV2, with 8 bases lining up with TRBD2. Germline CDR1 reads SNHLY; CDR2 reads FYNNEI. V shed 10 bases, J shed 1 base, and the junction held 4 bases outside the gene matches. The CDR3 is 13 amino acids. The full variable domain, completed using reference TRBV2 and TRBJ2-3, is EPEVTQTPSHQVTQMGQEVILRCVPISNHLYFYWYRQILGQKVEFLVSFYNNEISEKSEIFDDQFSVERPDGSNFTLKIRSTKLEDSAMYFCATSGGRTDTQYFGPGTRLTVL.

The chain combines TRBV6-1 with TRBJ1-1; maybe TRBD1 (5 bases). Germline V gene sequence: CDR1 MNHNS, CDR2 SASEGT. The CDR3 extends over 13 amino acids. V lost 7 bases, J lost 1 base, and 10 bases lay in between. The CDR3, as DNA: TGTGCCAGCACCCCGGGACCGAACACTGAAGCTTTCTTT. It translates to CASTPGPNTEAFF.

This clonotype showed up many times. The chain carries TRBV5-5 and TRBJ2-2; a weak D match, TRBD1 (6 bases). The CDR3 extends over 15 amino acids. CDR1 and CDR2 (germline): SGHKS, YYEKEE (reference sequence). Between the trimmed V and J ends, which lost 3 bases and 7 bases, there was a span of 16 bases. This chain's CDR3 is CASSSRTVPVGELFF. DNA for the CDR3: TGTGCCAGCAGCTCCCGGACAGTCCCAGTCGGGGAGCTGTTTTTT.

This clonotype has at least ten counts. The chain uses TRBV6-2 or TRBV6-3 and TRBJ2-3; D is possibly TRBD2 (7 bases). CDR3 length: 16 amino acids. Per germline, CDR1 MNHEY and CDR2 SVGEGT. V was clipped by 0 bases and J by 3 bases, with 13 bases between them. The CDR3 DNA reads as TGTGCCAGCAGTTACTCGACACAGGGAGGGACAGATACGCAGTATTTT. Residues: CASSYSTQGGTDTQYF.

This clonotype has a handful of counts. The chain has TRBV4-1 and TRBJ2-3, with unresolved D. Trimming cost V 2 bases and J 4 bases, with 4 bases left between them. Per germline, CDR1 MGHRA and CDR2 YSYEKL. CDR3 length equals 12 residues. This CDR3 is CASSQTADTQYF. In nucleotides, the CDR3 is TGCGCCAGCAGCCAAACGGCAGATACGCAGTATTTT.

This clonotype showed up many times. V usage is TRBV18 and J usage is TRBJ1-1; the D gene is possibly TRBD1 (6 bases). The CDR3 covers 15 residues. V was trimmed by 3 bases and J by 3 bases, leaving 14 bases between them. Germline CDR1 reads KGHSH; CDR2 reads LQKENI. The DNA for the CDR3 is TGTGCCAGCTCACCGTTCAGGGGCCGGGACACTGAAGCTTTCTTT. Its translation: CASSPFRGRDTEAFF.

The rearrangement uses TRBV20-1 and TRBJ2-3; 9 bases map to TRBD1. Unmatched junction bases numbered 13, after V lost 7 bases and J lost 5 bases. Looked up from germline, CDR1 is DFQATT and CDR2 is SNEGSKA (reference sequence). The CDR3 is made up of 15 amino acids. In DNA, the CDR3 is TGCAGTGTTCGTAGGTTGGGGACAGGGCAAGATACGCAGTATTTT. Translated: CSVRRLGTGQDTQYF.

At least ten counts were recorded for this clonotype. The chain couples TRBV7-2 to TRBJ1-1; no definite D call. The CDR3 extends over 13 amino acids. Germline-derived CDR1 and CDR2 are SGHTA and FQGNSA. Trimming left V 0 bases short and J 6 bases short, with 8 bases between. The CDR3 DNA reads TGTGCCAGCAGCTTAGCCCGCAGGCCTGAAGCTTTCTTT. It codes for CASSLARRPEAFF. Complete variable domain (other parts from reference TRBV7-2 and TRBJ1-1): GAGVSQSPSNKVTEKGKDVELRCDPISGHTALYWYRQSLGQGLEFLIYFQGNSAPDKSGLPSDRFSAERTGGSVSTLTIQRTQQEDSAVYLCASSLARRPEAFFGQGTRLTVV.

This clonotype has only a few counts. The V call is TRBV4-1, the J call TRBJ2-5; no firm D call. The length of the CDR3 is 13 residues. From germline, CDR1 is MGHRA and CDR2 YSYEKL. Trimming left V 4 bases short and J 5 bases short, with 11 bases between. The DNA for the CDR3 is TGCGCCAGCAGCCTCCACCTCGAGGAGACCCAGTACTTC. This codes for CASSLHLEETQYF.